The 19 T cell receptor beta chains presented below share a single source sample, sequenced in a study of T cell responses to AZD1222 COVID-19 vaccine. TCRdb's table, derived via immunoSEQ multiplex PCR, lists solely in-frame clones and lacks some. The table has some 200,000 clones, more than 75% seen once. The sample here was peripheral blood, taken on day 0 of AZD1222 vaccination. These receptors were taken from an adult in good health.

V and J are TRBV10-3 and TRBJ2-7, with 8 bases matching TRBD2. This CDR3 has 14 residues. Germline-derived CDR1 and CDR2 are ENHRY and SYGVKD. With 9 bases clipped from V and 0 bases from J, the junction kept 7 bases outside the gene matches. The CDR3 loop is CAMGRTSSSYEQYF. CDR3 DNA: TGTGCCATGGGTAGGACTAGCAGCTCCTACGAGCAGTACTTC.

The CDR3 nucleotides are TGTGGCGCCGGAGTAGATAGGGAGACCCAGTACTTC. Its translation is CGAGVDRETQYF. The chain has TRBV28 and TRBJ2-5; D not certain. Germline CDR1 reads MDHEN; CDR2 reads SYDVKM. CDR3 length: 12 amino acids. Filled out from reference TRBV28 and TRBJ2-5, the complete variable domain reads DVKVTQSSRYLVKRTGEKVFLECVQDMDHENMFWYRQDPGLGLRLIYFSYDVKMKEKGDIPEGYSVSREKKERFSLILESASTNQTSMYLCGAGVDRETQYFGPGTRLLVL.

This clone was detected only a few times. The V and J genes are TRBV6-5 and TRBJ1-2, with D perhaps TRBD1 (6 bases). V lost 4 bases, J lost 4 bases, and 13 bases lay in between. The CDR3 contains 14 residues. In germline, CDR1 is MNHEY, CDR2 SVGAGI. For the CDR3, the DNA is TGTGCCAGCAGTTCTGGGTGGGGGGCCTATGGCTACACCTTC. Translated, it gives CASSSGWGAYGYTF.

This chain joins TRBV7-9 and TRBJ1-6; maybe TRBD1 (6 bases). V lost 5 bases and J lost 5, with 16 bases in between. The CDR3 is 16 amino acids. CDR1 and CDR2 (germline): SEHNR, FQNEAQ (reference sequence). The DNA of the CDR3 is TGTGCCAGCAGCAGGGGGGACGGCTCTCATAATTCACCCCTCCACTTT. It specifies CASSRGDGSHNSPLHF. The full variable domain, in which reference TRBV7-9 and TRBJ1-6 provide the parts outside the CDR3, is DTGVSQNPRHKITKRGQNVTFRCDPISEHNRLYWYRQTLGQGPEFLTYFQNEAQLEKSRLLSDRFSAERPKGSFSTLEIQRTEQGDSAMYLCASSRGDGSHNSPLHFGNGTRLTVT.

The chain recombines TRBV7-8 with TRBJ1-1; D perhaps matches TRBD1 (5 bases). V dropped 3 bases and J dropped 6 bases, with 14 bases sitting between them. This CDR3 is 14 amino acids long. The germline V gene has CDR1 SGHVS and CDR2 FQNEAQ. CDR3 residues: CASSFGDVWAEAFF. The CDR3 coding sequence is TGTGCCAGCAGCTTCGGGGACGTCTGGGCTGAAGCTTTCTTT.

This chain links TRBV2 with TRBJ1-5; no firm D call. With 5 bases removed from V and 0 bases from J, the gap between germline ends came to 14 bases. This CDR3 has 16 residues. The germline gives CDR1 SNHLY, CDR2 FYNNEI. Written as DNA, the CDR3 is TGTGCCAGCAGTTACCCGGGTCAGCATAGCAATCAGCCCCAGCATTTT. Amino acid sequence: CASSYPGQHSNQPQHF.

The rearrangement links TRBV2 to TRBJ1-2, with D possibly TRBD1 on 6 matching bases. Trimming removed 5 bases from V and 8 bases from J, with 18 bases in between. CDR1 and CDR2 from the germline V gene are SNHLY and FYNNEI. This CDR3 is 14 amino acids long. As DNA, the CDR3 is TGTGCCAGCAGTTTACGAGGGGGGAGTTACGGCTACACCTTC. Amino acid sequence: CASSLRGGSYGYTF.

The chain has TRBV19 and TRBJ2-7, with a tentative D call TRBD1 (6 bases). V lost 3 bases and J 0 bases, leaving 18 bases between the germline ends. The CDR3 is 17 amino acids. Germline CDR1 reads LNHDA; CDR2 reads SQIVND (reference sequence). CDR3: CASSISRFRTDSYEQYF. The DNA of the CDR3 is TGTGCCAGTAGTATTTCTCGTTTTCGGACAGACTCCTACGAGCAGTACTTC.

This chain connects TRBV19 to TRBJ1-2; TRBD1 matches at 7 bases. Germline V gene lookup returns CDR1 LNHDA and CDR2 SQIVND (reference sequence). The CDR3 has 17 residues. V dropped 3 bases and J dropped 3; count of bases not matched to a gene: 13. The CDR3: CASSMAPPRGEDYGYTF. CDR3 nucleotides: TGTGCCAGTAGTATGGCCCCCCCCAGGGGGGAGGACTATGGCTACACCTTC. Filled out from reference TRBV19 and TRBJ1-2, the complete variable domain reads DGGITQSPKYLFRKEGQNVTLSCEQNLNHDAMYWYRQDPGQGLRLIYYSQIVNDFQKGDIAEGYSVSREKKESFPLTVTSAQKNPTAFYLCASSMAPPRGEDYGYTFGSGTRLTVV.

The J gene is TRBJ1-6, the V gene TRBV9; no clear D gene. Per the germline V gene, CDR1 is SGDLS and CDR2 is YYNGEE. There are 12 residues in the CDR3. The germline V and J ends were trimmed by 0 bases and 12 bases, with 7 bases remaining between them. DNA for the CDR3: TGTGCCAGCAGCGTAGAGGGTCAACCCCTCCACTTT. Amino acid sequence: CASSVEGQPLHF.

The V and J genes are TRBV7-9 and TRBJ2-1; 10 bases agree with TRBD2. The CDR3 extends over 15 amino acids. Germline loops: CDR1 SEHNR, CDR2 FQNEAQ (reference sequence). J lost 6 bases, V lost 5 bases, and 7 bases had no gene match. The CDR3 loop is CASSLSSGSLNEQFF. As DNA, the CDR3 is TGTGCCAGCAGCCTTTCTAGCGGGAGCCTCAATGAGCAGTTCTTC.

The genes are TRBV7-5 and TRBJ2-3; TRBD2, the table's D call, lacks a check against the DNA. TRBV7-5 is a documented pseudogene. The CDR3 covers 16 residues. DNA of the CDR3: TGTGCCAGAAGCTTAGGTCTAGCGGGGGCTAGAGATACGCAGTATTTT. Encoded protein: CARSLGLAGARDTQYF.

The chain recombines TRBV12-5 with TRBJ2-3; the match to TRBD2 covers 10 bases. V shed 5 bases, J shed 1 base, and the junction held 0 bases outside the gene matches. Germline CDR1 LGHNT, CDR2 FRNRAP. This CDR3 contains 14 residues. The CDR3 nucleotides read TGTGCTAGTGGTGGGACTAGCGGCACAGATACGCAGTATTTT. This sequence encodes CASGGTSGTDTQYF.

This chain joins TRBV7-3 and TRBJ1-6; no definite D call. CDR1 is SGHTA and CDR2 is FQGTGA in the germline V gene. The V end was cut by 4 bases, the J end by 4 bases, with 11 bases between. The length of the CDR3 is 15 residues. CDR3 sequence: CASSSGRTYNSPLHF. CDR3 bases: TGTGCCAGCAGCTCTGGACGGACGTATAATTCACCCCTCCACTTT.

The chain uses TRBV5-1 and TRBJ2-5, with D hard to call. Per germline, CDR1 SGHRS and CDR2 YFSETQ. The CDR3 runs 12 residues. V lost 3 bases and J lost 2, with 5 bases in between. CDR3 DNA sequence: TGCGCCAGCAGCTCCAATCAAGAGACCCAGTACTTC. This sequence encodes CASSSNQETQYF.

This rearrangement joins TRBV6-1 to TRBJ1-1; TRBD1 matches at 7 bases. The CDR3 has 17 residues. The V segment lost 1 base and the J segment 5 bases; nucleotides outside the gene matches: 13. CDR1 is MNHNS and CDR2 is SASEGT in the germline V gene. The CDR3, as DNA: TGTGCCAGCAGTGAAGGAGTAGGAGGGGGCTGGAGAACTGAAGCTTTCTTT. Protein: CASSEGVGGGWRTEAFF.

This rearrangement joins TRBV28 to TRBJ1-2; a weak D match, TRBD1 (5 bases). V shed 4 bases and J shed 3 bases, with 12 bases lying between them. CDR3 length: 14 amino acids. Germline V gene data show CDR1 as MDHEN and CDR2 as SYDVKM. As DNA, the CDR3 is TGTGCCAGCAGTTCGGGGGAGACCTACTATGGCTACACCTTC. Amino acid sequence: CASSSGETYYGYTF.

The chain employs TRBV19 and TRBJ1-5, with D possibly TRBD1 on 6 matching bases. The germline V gene encodes CDR1 LNHDA and CDR2 SQIVND (reference sequence). The CDR3 consists of 15 residues. V was pared by 1 base and J by 3 bases, with 10 bases between. CDR3 DNA sequence: TGTGCCAGTAGTATAGGTGGGACAAACAATCAGCCCCAGCATTTT. Amino acid sequence: CASSIGGTNNQPQHF. Together with reference TRBV19 and TRBJ1-5, the CDR3 gives the full variable domain: DGGITQSPKYLFRKEGQNVTLSCEQNLNHDAMYWYRQDPGQGLRLIYYSQIVNDFQKGDIAEGYSVSREKKESFPLTVTSAQKNPTAFYLCASSIGGTNNQPQHFGDGTRLSIL.

The gene calls are TRBV14 and TRBJ2-2, with D unresolved. Trimming pared 1 base from V and 4 bases from J, leaving 4 bases between. The CDR3 is made up of 13 amino acids. Per the germline V gene, CDR1 is SGHDN and CDR2 is FVKESK. The CDR3 coding sequence is TGTGCCAGCAGCCAAGTGCCCACCGGGGAGCTGTTTTTT. Amino acids: CASSQVPTGELFF.